This T cell receptor (beta chain) is drawn from a study of T cells after yellow fever vaccination (dated by TCRdb to between 2017 and 2020). In the study overall: The SMART-Seq v4 Ultra Low Input RNA kit was used to prepare libraries from fractions with low cell numbers. To track T-cell clones before and after primary and booster YFV17D yellow fever vaccination, bulk TCR alpha and beta repertoires were sequenced longitudinally. Two healthy male donors, one aged 18 to 30 and one aged 30 to 40 years, were included in the cohort. Blood samples were taken at several timepoints before and after primary and secondary immunization, and bulk PBMC replicates and cell subsets were isolated. Broader findings and caveats from the paper: Compared with the primary T-cell response, the secondary T-cell response was faster but weaker, reaching its peak on day 5 rather than on day 15. A small share of clonotypes was detected in both CD4 and CD8 compartments, with the overlap likely arising from convergent recombination. Computational filtering was required because FACS-sorted repertoires could contain abundant contaminating clonotypes from the bulk population. After the booster, most of the clones that had expanded following primary vaccination were detected again (roughly 96% of CD4 and 88% of CD8), which suggests that memory was broadly maintained. Because the study included only two donors, the extent to which the findings can be generalized is limited.

A word on this clonotype: Its target antigen remains unknown. Base qualities are not provided; no much larger clone lies one nucleotide away.

The sample's treatment or condition, from its label and the paper: live attenuated yellow fever vaccine strain. Two biological replicates of bulk PBMCs were collected at each blood-draw timepoint. A standard Ficoll-Paque protocol was used to isolate PBMCs from peripheral blood. RNA was extracted with TriZol from bulk PBMCs, CD4 and CD8 fractions, and dextramer-positive and dextramer-negative fractions. Sequencing was performed on an Illumina NovaSeq 6000. Synthesis of TCR cDNA relied on 5'RACE template switching, a step that introduced a universal primer site along with unique molecular identifiers. cDNA synthesis was primed from both the TCR alpha and TCR beta constant segments. Library amplification used two PCR steps, and the second PCR step added sample barcodes and sequencing adapters. Sequencing of the libraries was done on either Illumina HiSeq 2500 (2x100 bp) or NovaSeq (2x150 bp). As for the authors' bioinformatics: MIGEC was used to demultiplex reads and collapse the reads into UMI consensus sequences, and MiXCR was used for V(D)J alignment. Clonotypes responding to the vaccine were identified with edgeR on replicate PBMC samples, with the criteria of FDR below 0.01 and a log2 fold change above 5 up to day 15. Each bulk clonotype was labeled CD4 or CD8 based on which sequenced repertoire, CD4 or CD8, contained the clonotype at higher abundance. TCRdb reran the public reads through fastp at Q25 and MiXCR, keeping productive beta chains. Rows with one shared CDR3 protein collapse into an entry with the most common genes and DNA. TCRdb, not the authors, supplied the V and J calls. The sample table records roughly 400,000 distinct CDR3 sequences; roughly a sixth of these occur just once. The ten biggest clones cover roughly a sixth of the sample.

Material: PBMCs, obtained before the yellow fever booster vaccination. This TCR was sampled from a man younger than 30 who received the YFV17D yellow fever vaccine.

The CDR3 loop reads CSVLLSGFPGAFF. The bases are TGCAGCGTCCTCCTCTCTGGGTTTCCGGGAGCTTTCTTT. This chain is built from TRBV29-1 and TRBJ1-1; the D gene is not confidently resolved. Per the germline V gene, SQVTM is the CDR1 and ANQGSEA is the CDR2. V gives up 6 bases and J gives up 10 bases, and the segment between their germline ends measures 21 bases. The CDR3 runs 13 amino acids, cysteine and phenylalanine included. The kept DNA is CDR3 alone, 39 bases in frame from the first base.